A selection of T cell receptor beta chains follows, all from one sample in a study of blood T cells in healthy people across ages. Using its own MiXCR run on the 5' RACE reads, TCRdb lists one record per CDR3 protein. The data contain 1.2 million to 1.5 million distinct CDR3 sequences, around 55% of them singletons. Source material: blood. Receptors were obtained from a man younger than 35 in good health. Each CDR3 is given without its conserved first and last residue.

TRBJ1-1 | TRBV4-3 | ASSQESRSGGVTEAF
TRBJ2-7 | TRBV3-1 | ASAHDGRVPYEQY
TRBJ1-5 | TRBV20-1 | SAPPKGSNQPQH
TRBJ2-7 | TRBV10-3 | AISDGGRPPYEQY
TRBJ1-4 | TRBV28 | ASSSRDSNEKLF
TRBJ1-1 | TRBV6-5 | ASSYSTGMNTEAF
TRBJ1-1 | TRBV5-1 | ASSLNPGITMNTEAF
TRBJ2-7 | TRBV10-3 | ATRQGANEQY
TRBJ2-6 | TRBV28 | ASTQGRGAQPTNVLT
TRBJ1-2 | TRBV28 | ASSLEGTSYYGYT
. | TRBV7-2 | ASSLPSADEQY
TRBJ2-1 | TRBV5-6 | ASSRPREWAREQF
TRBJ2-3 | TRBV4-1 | ASSSLIRLADATDTQY
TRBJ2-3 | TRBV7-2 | ASSLTGGTDTQY
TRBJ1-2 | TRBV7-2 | ASTPGFNYGYT
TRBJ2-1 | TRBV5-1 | ASSVPEGAGAFDEQF
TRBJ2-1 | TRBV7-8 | ASSPARTTAWNEQF
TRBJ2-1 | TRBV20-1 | SASSRTTGTVAYNEQF
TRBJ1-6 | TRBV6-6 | ASSQQVLYNSPLH
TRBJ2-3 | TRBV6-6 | ASSYAQVYTDTQY
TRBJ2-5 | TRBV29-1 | SVEDPLGDNEQY
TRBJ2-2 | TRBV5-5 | ASSLKGQGTTGELF
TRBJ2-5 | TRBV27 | ASSEQGNGQY
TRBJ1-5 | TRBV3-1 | ASSQDPAGYSNQPQH
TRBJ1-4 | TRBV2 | ASQPLGRGNEKLF
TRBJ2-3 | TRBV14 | ASSQQELTDTQY
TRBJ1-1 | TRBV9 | ASSVASYGQNTEAF
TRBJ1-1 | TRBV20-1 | SARGGAGTTEAF
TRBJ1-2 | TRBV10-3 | AISEETSYGYT
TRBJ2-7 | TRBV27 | ASCGTGAYNEQY
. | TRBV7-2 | ASSSGLAGIFYEQY
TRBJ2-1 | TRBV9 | ASSIGTGPGNEQF
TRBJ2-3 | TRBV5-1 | ASRRGSVSSTDTQY
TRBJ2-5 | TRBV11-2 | ASSLGTGVIQETQY
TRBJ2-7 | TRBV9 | ASSPYSGPGYEQY
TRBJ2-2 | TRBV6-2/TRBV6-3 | ASRSTGGLNTGELF
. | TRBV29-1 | SVTRDRTYEQY
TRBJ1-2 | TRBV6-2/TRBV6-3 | ASNSGTSGYT
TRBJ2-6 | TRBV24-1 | ATSDADPGRGANVLT
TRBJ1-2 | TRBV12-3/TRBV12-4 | ASMPGDRGSYGYT
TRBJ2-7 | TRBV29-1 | SVAGTGFYEQY
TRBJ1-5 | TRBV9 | ASSVGTGGGNQPQH
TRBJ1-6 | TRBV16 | ASSQLPEGSPLH
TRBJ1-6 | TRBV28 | ASSPSGQMNSPLH
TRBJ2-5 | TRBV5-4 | ASSTQGLQETQY
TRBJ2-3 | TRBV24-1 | ATSARTWGGGPTDTQY
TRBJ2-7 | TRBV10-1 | ASSDAGTGTYEQY
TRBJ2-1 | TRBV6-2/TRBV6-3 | ASTSTTGGKEQF
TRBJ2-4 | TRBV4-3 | ASSQVQGAGNIQY
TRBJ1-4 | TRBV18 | ASSREKNEKLF
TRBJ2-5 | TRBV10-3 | AIKRALGQRGDKETQY
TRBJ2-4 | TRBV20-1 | SARGGQGTFNIQY
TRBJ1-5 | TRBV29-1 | NVADRNSNQPQH
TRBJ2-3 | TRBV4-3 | ASSQDSYTDTQY
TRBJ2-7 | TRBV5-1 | ASSHTRTGNEQY
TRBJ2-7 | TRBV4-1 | ASSQESWQGGYEQY
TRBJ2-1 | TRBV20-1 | SARLVFGRNEQF
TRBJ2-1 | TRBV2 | ASSQSVPKSYEQF